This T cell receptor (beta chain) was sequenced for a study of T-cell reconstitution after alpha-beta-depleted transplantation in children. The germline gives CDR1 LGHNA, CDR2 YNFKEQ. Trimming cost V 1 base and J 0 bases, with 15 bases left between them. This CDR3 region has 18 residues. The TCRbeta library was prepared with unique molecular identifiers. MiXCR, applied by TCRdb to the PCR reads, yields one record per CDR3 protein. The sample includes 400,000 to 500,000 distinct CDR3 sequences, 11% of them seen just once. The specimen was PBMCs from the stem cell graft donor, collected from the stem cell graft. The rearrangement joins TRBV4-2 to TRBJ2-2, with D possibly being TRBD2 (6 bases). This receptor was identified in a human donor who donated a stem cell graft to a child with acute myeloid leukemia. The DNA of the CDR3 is TGTGCCAGCAGCCAAGGCGTTCGGGGGAGTGCGAACACCGGGGAGCTGTTTTTT. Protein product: CASSQGVRGSANTGELFF.